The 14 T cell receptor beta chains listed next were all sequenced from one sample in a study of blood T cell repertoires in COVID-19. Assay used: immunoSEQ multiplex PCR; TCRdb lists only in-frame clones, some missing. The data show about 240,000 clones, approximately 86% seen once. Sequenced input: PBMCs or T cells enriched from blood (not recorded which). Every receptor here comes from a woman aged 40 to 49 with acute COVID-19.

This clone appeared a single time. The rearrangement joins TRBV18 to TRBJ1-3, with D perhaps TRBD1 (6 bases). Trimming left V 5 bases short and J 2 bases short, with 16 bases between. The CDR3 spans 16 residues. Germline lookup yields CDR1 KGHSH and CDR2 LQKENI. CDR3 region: CASSASRQVTGNTIYF. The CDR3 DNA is TGTGCCAGCTCAGCTTCCCGACAGGTTACTGGAAACACCATATATTTT.

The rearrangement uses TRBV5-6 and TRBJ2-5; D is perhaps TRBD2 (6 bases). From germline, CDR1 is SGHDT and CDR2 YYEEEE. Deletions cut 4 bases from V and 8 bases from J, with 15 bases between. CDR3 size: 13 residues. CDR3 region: CASSPGLISTQYF. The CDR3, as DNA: TGTGCCAGCAGCCCGGGACTTATATCAACCCAGTACTTC.

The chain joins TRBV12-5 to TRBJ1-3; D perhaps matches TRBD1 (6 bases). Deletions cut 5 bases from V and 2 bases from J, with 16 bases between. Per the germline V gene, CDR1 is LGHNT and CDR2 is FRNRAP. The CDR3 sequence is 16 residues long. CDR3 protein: CASGRQGTPTGNTIYF. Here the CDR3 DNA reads TGTGCTAGTGGTAGGCAAGGGACACCGACTGGAAACACCATATATTTT.

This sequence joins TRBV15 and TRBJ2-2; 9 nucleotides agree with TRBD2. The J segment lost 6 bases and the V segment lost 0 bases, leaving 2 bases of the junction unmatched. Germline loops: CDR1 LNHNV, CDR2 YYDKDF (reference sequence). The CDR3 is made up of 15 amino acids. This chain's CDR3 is CATSRDLAGSGELFF. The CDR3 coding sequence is TGTGCCACCAGCAGAGATCTAGCGGGGTCCGGGGAGCTGTTTTTT.

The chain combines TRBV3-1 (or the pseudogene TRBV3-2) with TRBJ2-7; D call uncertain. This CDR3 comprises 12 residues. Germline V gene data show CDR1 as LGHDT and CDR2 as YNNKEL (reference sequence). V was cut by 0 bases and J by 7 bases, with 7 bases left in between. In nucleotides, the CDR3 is TGTGCCAGCAGCCAAGATCTGGCAGAGCAGTACTTC. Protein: CASSQDLAEQYF.

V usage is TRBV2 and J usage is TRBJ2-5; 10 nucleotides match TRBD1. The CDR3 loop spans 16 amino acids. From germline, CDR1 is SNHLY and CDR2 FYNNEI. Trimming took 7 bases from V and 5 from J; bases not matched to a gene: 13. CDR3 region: CASKPWGQGQWETQYF. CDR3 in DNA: TGTGCCAGCAAACCTTGGGGACAGGGGCAGTGGGAGACCCAGTACTTC.

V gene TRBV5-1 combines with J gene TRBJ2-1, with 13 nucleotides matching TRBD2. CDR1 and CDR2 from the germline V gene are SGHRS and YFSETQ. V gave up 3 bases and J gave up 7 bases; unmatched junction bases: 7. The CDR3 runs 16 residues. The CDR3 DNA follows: TGCGCCAGCAGCTCCCGGACTAGCGGGAGTGTTAATGAGCAGTTCTTC. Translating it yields CASSSRTSGSVNEQFF.

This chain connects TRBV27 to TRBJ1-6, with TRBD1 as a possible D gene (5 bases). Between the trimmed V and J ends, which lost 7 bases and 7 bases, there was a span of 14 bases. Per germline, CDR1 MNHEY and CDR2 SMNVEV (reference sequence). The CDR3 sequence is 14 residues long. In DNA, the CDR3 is TGTGCCAGCAAAAGGACATACGGAAATTCACCCCTCCACTTT. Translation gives CASKRTYGNSPLHF.

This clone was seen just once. CDR3 in amino acids: CASSQERGQVSETQYF. DNA for the CDR3: TGTGCCAGCAGCCAAGAAAGGGGACAGGTATCGGAGACCCAGTACTTC. This rearrangement joins TRBV14 to TRBJ2-5; 8 positions agree with TRBD1. This CDR3 comprises 16 residues. With V trimmed by 0 bases and J by 5 bases, 8 bases remained unmatched. The germline CDR1 and CDR2 sequences are SGHDN and FVKESK.

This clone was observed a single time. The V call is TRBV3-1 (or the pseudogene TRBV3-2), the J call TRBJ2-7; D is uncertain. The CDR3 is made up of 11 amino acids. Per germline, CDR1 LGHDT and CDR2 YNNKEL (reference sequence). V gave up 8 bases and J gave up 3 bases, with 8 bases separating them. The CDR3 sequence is CASVGDYEQYF. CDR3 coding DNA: TGTGCCAGCGTCGGAGACTACGAGCAGTACTTC.

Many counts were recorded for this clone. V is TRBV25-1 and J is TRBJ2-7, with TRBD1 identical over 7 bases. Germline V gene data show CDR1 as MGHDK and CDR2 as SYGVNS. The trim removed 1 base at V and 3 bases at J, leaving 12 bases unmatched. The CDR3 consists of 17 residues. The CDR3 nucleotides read TGTGCCAGCAGTGAATCTATCGAGGAGACAGGGAGCTACGAGCAGTACTTC. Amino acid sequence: CASSESIEETGSYEQYF.

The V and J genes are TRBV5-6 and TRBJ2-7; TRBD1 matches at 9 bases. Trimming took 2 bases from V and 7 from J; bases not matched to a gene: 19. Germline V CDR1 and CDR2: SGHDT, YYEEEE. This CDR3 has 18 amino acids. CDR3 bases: TGTGCCAGCAGCTTTACTATCCGGGGACAGGGATTCCGGTGGGAGCAGTACTTC. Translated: CASSFTIRGQGFRWEQYF.

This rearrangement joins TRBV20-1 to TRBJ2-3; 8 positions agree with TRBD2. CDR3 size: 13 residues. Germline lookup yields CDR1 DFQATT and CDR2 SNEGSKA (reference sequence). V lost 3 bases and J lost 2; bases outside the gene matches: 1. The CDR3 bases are TGCAGTGCTAGTAGCGGGAACACAGATACGCAGTATTTT. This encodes CSASSGNTDTQYF.

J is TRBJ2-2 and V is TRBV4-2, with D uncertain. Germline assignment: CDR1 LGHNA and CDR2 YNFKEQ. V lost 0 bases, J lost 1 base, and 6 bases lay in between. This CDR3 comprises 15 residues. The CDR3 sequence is CASSQERRNTGELFF. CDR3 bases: TGTGCCAGCAGCCAAGAGCGGAGGAACACCGGGGAGCTGTTTTTT.